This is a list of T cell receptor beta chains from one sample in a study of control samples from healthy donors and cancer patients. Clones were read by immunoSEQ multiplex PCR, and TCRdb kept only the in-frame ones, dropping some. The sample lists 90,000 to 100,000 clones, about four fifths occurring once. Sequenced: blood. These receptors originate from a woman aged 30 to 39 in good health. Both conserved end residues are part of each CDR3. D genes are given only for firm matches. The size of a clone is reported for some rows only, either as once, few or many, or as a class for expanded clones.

cdr3_nt: TGTGCCAGCAGCTTGGGCAGCTCCGGAAACACCATATATTTT
cdr3_aa: CASSLGSSGNTIYF
clone_size: -
d_call: -
j_call: TRBJ1-3
v_call: TRBV11-2

cdr3_nt: TGTGCCAGCAGCTTGAAGGACAGGGGATTTAACGAGCAGTACTTC
cdr3_aa: CASSLKDRGFNEQYF
clone_size: -
d_call: TRBD1
j_call: TRBJ2-7
v_call: TRBV5-6

cdr3_nt: TGTGCCAGCAGCGTCCCGGGACAGGAGCAGTACTTC
cdr3_aa: CASSVPGQEQYF
clone_size: -
d_call: TRBD1
j_call: TRBJ2-7
v_call: TRBV6-6

cdr3_nt: TGTGCCAGCAGTGGGACAGCTCCGAGAGTAGGCTACACCTTC
cdr3_aa: CASSGTAPRVGYTF
clone_size: -
d_call: -
j_call: TRBJ1-2
v_call: TRBV2

cdr3_nt: TGTGCCATCAGTAGCACGGCCCCCCAGGGGGCTGGGGCCAACGTCCTGACTTTC
cdr3_aa: CAISSTAPQGAGANVLTF
clone_size: -
d_call: TRBD1
j_call: TRBJ2-6
v_call: TRBV10-3

cdr3_nt: TGTGCCACCGGCGCGGGGGCAACTAATGAAAAACTGTTTTTT
cdr3_aa: CATGAGATNEKLFF
clone_size: -
d_call: -
j_call: TRBJ1-4
v_call: TRBV10-3

cdr3_nt: TGCGCCAGCAGCCCCCTCGGGAGCACATATGGCTACACCTTC
cdr3_aa: CASSPLGSTYGYTF
clone_size: -
d_call: -
j_call: TRBJ1-2
v_call: TRBV4-3

cdr3_nt: TGTGCCAGCTCACCGCCGGTCCGGATCGAGACCCAGTACTTC
cdr3_aa: CASSPPVRIETQYF
clone_size: once
d_call: -
j_call: TRBJ2-5
v_call: TRBV18

cdr3_nt: TGTGCCAGCAGCGCGGCCAAAAACATTCAGTACTTC
cdr3_aa: CASSAAKNIQYF
clone_size: -
d_call: -
j_call: TRBJ2-4
v_call: TRBV12-3/TRBV12-4

cdr3_nt: TGCGCCAGCAGTCAATCCTTCTCGGACAGGGGGGCCGGGGAGCTGTTTTTT
cdr3_aa: CASSQSFSDRGAGELFF
clone_size: -
d_call: TRBD1
j_call: TRBJ2-2
v_call: TRBV23-1

cdr3_nt: TGTGCCAGCAGCCAAGTTAAGGGCACTGAAGCTTTCTTT
cdr3_aa: CASSQVKGTEAFF
clone_size: -
d_call: -
j_call: TRBJ1-1
v_call: TRBV14

cdr3_nt: TGCGCCAGCAGCTTGTACAGGGAGTCGGACGAGCAGTACTTC
cdr3_aa: CASSLYRESDEQYF
clone_size: -
d_call: -
j_call: TRBJ2-7
v_call: TRBV5-1

cdr3_nt: TGCGCCAGCAGCTCCGACGCAGGGGTGAACACTGAAGCTTTCTTT
cdr3_aa: CASSSDAGVNTEAFF
clone_size: -
d_call: -
j_call: TRBJ1-1
v_call: TRBV5-1

cdr3_nt: TGTGCCAGCAGCGTGCAGGCGGATAATTCACCCCTCCACTTT
cdr3_aa: CASSVQADNSPLHF
clone_size: -
d_call: -
j_call: TRBJ1-6
v_call: TRBV9

cdr3_nt: TGTGCCAGCAGCGTAGAGGGGGGCTACTATGGCTACACCTTC
cdr3_aa: CASSVEGGYYGYTF
clone_size: -
d_call: -
j_call: TRBJ1-2
v_call: TRBV9

cdr3_nt: TGTGCCAGCAGTGAAGGTCAAACTGGCGGCCAGCCCCAGCATTTT
cdr3_aa: CASSEGQTGGQPQHF
clone_size: once
d_call: -
j_call: TRBJ1-5
v_call: TRBV2

cdr3_nt: TGTGCCAGCCAAGACAGGGTCCAAGAGACCCAGTACTTC
cdr3_aa: CASQDRVQETQYF
clone_size: -
d_call: TRBD1
j_call: TRBJ2-5
v_call: TRBV6-5

cdr3_nt: TGTGCCAGCAGCCAAGATCCGGTCTCTGGGGCCAACGTCCTGACTTTC
cdr3_aa: CASSQDPVSGANVLTF
clone_size: -
d_call: -
j_call: TRBJ2-6
v_call: TRBV3-1/TRBV3-2

cdr3_nt: TGTGCCAGTAGAAACTCTAGTGTCACCGGGGAGCTGTTTTTT
cdr3_aa: CASRNSSVTGELFF
clone_size: -
d_call: -
j_call: TRBJ2-2
v_call: TRBV19

cdr3_nt: TGTGCCAGCAGCTTATTGTTGGGCCCCTCTGGAAACACCATATATTTT
cdr3_aa: CASSLLLGPSGNTIYF
clone_size: -
d_call: -
j_call: TRBJ1-3
v_call: TRBV7-9

cdr3_nt: TGTGCCAGCACGCGGGCACTCTCTGGGGCCAACGTCCTGACTTTC
cdr3_aa: CASTRALSGANVLTF
clone_size: -
d_call: -
j_call: TRBJ2-6
v_call: TRBV6-5

cdr3_nt: TGTGCCAGCAGACGCCTGGGACACGAGCAGTACTTC
cdr3_aa: CASRRLGHEQYF
clone_size: -
d_call: -
j_call: TRBJ2-7
v_call: TRBV27

cdr3_nt: TGTGCCAGCAGCCGACTGACGGGGATCACTGAAGCTTTCTTT
cdr3_aa: CASSRLTGITEAFF
clone_size: -
d_call: -
j_call: TRBJ1-1
v_call: TRBV6-6

cdr3_nt: TGTGCCAGCAGCTTGGTTGGGGCCCAAGAGACCCAGTACTTC
cdr3_aa: CASSLVGAQETQYF
clone_size: -
d_call: -
j_call: TRBJ2-5
v_call: TRBV5-6

cdr3_nt: TGTGCCAGCAGCCCCCACGGCTCCTACGAGCAGTACTTC
cdr3_aa: CASSPHGSYEQYF
clone_size: -
d_call: -
j_call: TRBJ2-7
v_call: TRBV7-2

cdr3_nt: TGTGCCAGCACCGCGAACTATGGCTACACCTTC
cdr3_aa: CASTANYGYTF
clone_size: many
d_call: -
j_call: TRBJ1-2
v_call: TRBV6-5

cdr3_nt: TGTGCCAGCAGCTTGGCGCGACAGGGAAGCACAGATACGCAGTATTTT
cdr3_aa: CASSLARQGSTDTQYF
clone_size: -
d_call: TRBD1
j_call: TRBJ2-3
v_call: TRBV5-5

cdr3_nt: TGTGCCAGCAGTTACCGGGACAGGATGATCTATGGCTACACCTTC
cdr3_aa: CASSYRDRMIYGYTF
clone_size: -
d_call: TRBD1
j_call: TRBJ1-2
v_call: TRBV6-6

cdr3_nt: TGTGCCAGCAGCGAAAAAGGTGGGGGGAGGAAAGATACGCAGTATTTT
cdr3_aa: CASSEKGGGRKDTQYF
clone_size: once
d_call: -
j_call: TRBJ2-3
v_call: TRBV7-9

cdr3_nt: TGTGCCACCAGCAGAGCCTTGGAGACCCAGTACTTC
cdr3_aa: CATSRALETQYF
clone_size: -
d_call: -
j_call: TRBJ2-5
v_call: TRBV15

cdr3_nt: TGTGCCATCAGTGACCAATCGGGCCCCCGCTCCTATGGCTACACCTTC
cdr3_aa: CAISDQSGPRSYGYTF
clone_size: -
d_call: -
j_call: TRBJ1-2
v_call: TRBV10-3

cdr3_nt: TGTGCCAGCAGCTACGCAGAAGCTTTCTTT
cdr3_aa: CASSYAEAFF
clone_size: -
d_call: -
j_call: TRBJ1-1
v_call: TRBV13

cdr3_nt: TGCGCCAGCAGTCAATCAGGGAGGACAGGGACAGAAAAACTGTTTTTT
cdr3_aa: CASSQSGRTGTEKLFF
clone_size: -
d_call: TRBD1
j_call: TRBJ1-4
v_call: TRBV23-1

cdr3_nt: TGCGCCAGCAGTACACTAGGTGAGCAGTACTTC
cdr3_aa: CASSTLGEQYF
clone_size: -
d_call: -
j_call: TRBJ2-7
v_call: TRBV10-1

cdr3_nt: TGTGCCAGCAGCTTTCTGGGGGGAAACACCATATATTTT
cdr3_aa: CASSFLGGNTIYF
clone_size: -
d_call: -
j_call: TRBJ1-3
v_call: TRBV13

cdr3_nt: TGCGCCAGCAGCCACCCGGGACAGGGCTACGAGCAGTACTTC
cdr3_aa: CASSHPGQGYEQYF
clone_size: -
d_call: TRBD1
j_call: TRBJ2-7
v_call: TRBV4-1

cdr3_nt: TGCGCCAGCAGCACAAGGACCGGGACGTACGAGCAGTACTTC
cdr3_aa: CASSTRTGTYEQYF
clone_size: few
d_call: -
j_call: TRBJ2-7
v_call: TRBV5-1

cdr3_nt: TGTGCCAGCAGCTTGCTGACAGGGGGGAACGGGGAGCTGTTTTTT
cdr3_aa: CASSLLTGGNGELFF
clone_size: -
d_call: TRBD1
j_call: TRBJ2-2
v_call: TRBV5-4

cdr3_nt: TGTGCCAGCAGCCCAGGGGGGGGGCAAGAGACCCAGTACTTC
cdr3_aa: CASSPGGGQETQYF
clone_size: -
d_call: -
j_call: TRBJ2-5
v_call: TRBV5-4

cdr3_nt: TGTGCCAGCAGCCCCCCGGACAGGGACTATGGCTACACCTTC
cdr3_aa: CASSPPDRDYGYTF
clone_size: -
d_call: TRBD1
j_call: TRBJ1-2
v_call: TRBV5-6

cdr3_nt: TGTGCCAGCAGCAGGGACACCAATTCACCCCTCCACTTT
cdr3_aa: CASSRDTNSPLHF
clone_size: -
d_call: -
j_call: TRBJ1-6
v_call: TRBV11-3